The 22 T cell receptor beta chains listed next were all sequenced from one sample in a study of blood T cell repertoires in COVID-19. Sequenced by immunoSEQ multiplex PCR; TCRdb stores in-frame clones only, minus some. Of some 160,000 clones in the sample, more than 75% are singletons; the top ten hold around 4.8%. Sequenced material: peripheral blood. The receptor source for this set is a man aged 18 to 30 with COVID-19, enrolled during active disease.

Comments on this clone: Germline and junction disagree at one end, which may indicate a read error. The chain is built from TRBV6-5 and TRBJ1-4; unclear D gene. The CDR3 extends over 13 amino acids. Germline values: CDR1 MNHEY, CDR2 SVGAGI. CDR3 protein: CASSYSRYEKLLF. DNA of the CDR3: TGTGCCAGCAGTTACAGCCGCTATGAAAAACTGCTTTTT.

The V call is TRBV28, the J call TRBJ1-6, with D possibly being TRBD1 (6 bases). This CDR3 spans 15 amino acids. The V end was cut by 6 bases, the J end by 6 bases, with 15 bases between. Germline values: CDR1 MDHEN, CDR2 SYDVKM. Here the CDR3 reads CASSTPGQPNSPLHF. CDR3 DNA: TGTGCCAGCAGCACACCCGGACAGCCTAATTCACCCCTCCACTTT.

Note on this clone: It is unclear where the CDR3 begins or ends on the DNA, so no DNA is shown, and the CDR3 is as TCRdb lists it. The genes are TRBV4-1 and TRBJ1-4; the table's D gene call, TRBD1, was not cross checked with the DNA. Germline values: CDR1 MGHRA, CDR2 YSYEKL. A total of 15 residues make up the CDR3, ends included. The CDR3 loop reads CASSQVGQGARKLLF.

This clone was seen only once. The gene calls are TRBV20-1 and TRBJ2-1, with D unclear. CDR1 DFQATT and CDR2 SNEGSKA come from the germline V gene (reference sequence). This CDR3 has 11 amino acids. Trimming took 5 bases from V and 7 from J, leaving 9 bases between them. The CDR3 protein is CSAGHRNEQFF. DNA for the CDR3: TGCAGTGCTGGGCACCGTAATGAGCAGTTCTTC.

V is TRBV5-4 and J is TRBJ2-6, with D possibly being TRBD1 (6 bases). This CDR3 region has 16 residues. Per the germline V gene, CDR1 is SGHNT and CDR2 is YYREEE (reference sequence). Trimming stripped 6 bases from V and 2 bases from J, with 15 bases between. The CDR3 region is CASTQGAWAGANVLTF. Here the CDR3 DNA reads TGTGCCAGCACACAGGGAGCTTGGGCTGGGGCCAACGTCCTGACTTTC.

The V call is TRBV9, the J call TRBJ1-2; weak D call: TRBD1 (6 bases). Germline lookup yields CDR1 SGDLS and CDR2 YYNGEE. Trimming took 2 bases from V and 6 from J, leaving 11 bases between them. CDR3 length: 13 amino acids. CDR3 region: CASSVGHRDGYTF. The CDR3 bases are TGTGCCAGCAGCGTGGGCCACAGGGATGGCTACACCTTC.

The CDR3 sequence is CASSFPTDRTNYGYTF. Written as DNA, the CDR3 is TGTGCCAGCAGTTTTCCTACGGACAGGACTAACTATGGCTACACCTTC. The V and J genes are TRBV6-6 and TRBJ1-2; 7 nucleotides agree with TRBD1. Germline loops: CDR1 MNHNY, CDR2 SVGAGI (reference sequence). The CDR3 covers 16 residues. V trimming: 4 bases; J trimming: 0 bases; junction bases outside the gene matches: 8.

In this sample, this clone turned up once. The chain has TRBV19 and TRBJ1-3; D not certain. Germline values: CDR1 LNHDA, CDR2 SQIVND (reference sequence). The CDR3 runs to 16 residues. Trimming left V 7 bases short and J 0 bases short, with 16 bases between. CDR3 nucleotides: TGTGCCAGTAATTCGAGAGGACTGAGCTCTGGAAACACCATATATTTT. This encodes CASNSRGLSSGNTIYF.

This chain joins TRBV7-2 and TRBJ1-5, with 10 bases matching TRBD1. Trimming at V came to 4 bases and at J to 3 bases, leaving 9 bases not matched to a gene. This CDR3 has 17 residues. Germline CDR1 is SGHTA and CDR2 is FQGNSA. The CDR3 nucleotides are TGTGCCAGCAGCTCACCTATAGGGACAGGGGTCAATCAGCCCCAGCATTTT. Its translation is CASSSPIGTGVNQPQHF.

This CDR3 is CSASKTSYEQYF. In DNA, the CDR3 is TGCAGTGCTAGTAAGACATCCTACGAGCAGTACTTC. The rearrangement joins TRBV20-1 to TRBJ2-7, with unresolved D. Germline CDR1 and CDR2: DFQATT and SNEGSKA (reference sequence). This CDR3 region has 12 residues. V shed 3 bases and J shed 1 base, with 7 bases lying between them.

The rearrangement uses TRBV5-4 and TRBJ2-6; possible D gene TRBD1, 5 bases. Germline-derived CDR1 and CDR2 are SGHNT and YYREEE (reference sequence). CDR3 length: 15 amino acids. V dropped 3 bases and J dropped 2 bases, with 9 bases sitting between them. In DNA form, the CDR3 reads TGTGCCAGCAGCTCTCCACAGGCTGGGGCCAACGTCCTGACTTTC. As protein: CASSSPQAGANVLTF.

The CDR3: CASSIDPRVALDEQYF. CDR3 in DNA: TGTGCCAGTAGTATTGACCCGAGGGTTGCTTTAGACGAGCAGTACTTC. The chain employs TRBV19 and TRBJ2-7; D might be TRBD2 (5 bases). Germline lookup yields CDR1 LNHDA and CDR2 SQIVND (reference sequence). V lost 3 bases and J 5 bases, leaving 20 bases between the germline ends. This CDR3 is built from 16 residues.

The chain uses TRBV30 and TRBJ2-1; 9 bases agree with TRBD2. This CDR3 is 12 amino acids long. After removal of 2 bases from V and 10 bases from J, the junction contained 3 bases not matched to a gene. Germline values: CDR1 GTSNPN, CDR2 SVGIG (reference sequence). CDR3 sequence (DNA): TGTGCCTGGAGTCCTGGACTAGCGGAGCAGTTCTTC. Its translation: CAWSPGLAEQFF.

The J gene is TRBJ1-1, the V gene TRBV7-2, with TRBD1 as a possible D gene (6 bases). Deletions cut 1 base from V and 0 bases from J, with 12 bases between. From germline, CDR1 is SGHTA and CDR2 FQGNSA. The CDR3 spans 16 residues. In DNA form, the CDR3 reads TGTGCCAGCAGCTTAGGAGGGGGGGTTCTGAACACTGAAGCTTTCTTT. Translated, it gives CASSLGGGVLNTEAFF.

The chain joins TRBV5-7 to TRBJ1-5; 7 bases fit TRBD1. TRBV5-7 is an ORF, with its function uncertain. The CDR3 runs 15 residues. With V trimmed by 4 bases and J by 7 bases, 11 bases remained unmatched. The CDR3 nucleotides are TGTGCCAGCAGCACTATAGACAGGGAGGAACAGCCCCAGCATTTT. It yields the protein CASSTIDREEQPQHF.

The chain couples TRBV2 to TRBJ2-4; D is perhaps TRBD1 (6 bases). Trimming removed 7 bases from V and 9 bases from J, with 19 bases in between. Germline CDR1 reads SNHLY; CDR2 reads FYNNEI. The CDR3 is 14 residues long. As DNA, the CDR3 is TGTGCCAGCACCACGGACAGTTTCAGAGGCATTCAGTACTTC. Protein: CASTTDSFRGIQYF.

V usage is TRBV5-6 and J usage is TRBJ1-2; 7 bases align to TRBD1. V was clipped by 6 bases and J by 8 bases; unmatched bases: 10. This CDR3 is 13 amino acids long. Germline CDR1 is SGHDT and CDR2 is YYEEEE. The chain's CDR3 is CASNRQGNEGYTF. CDR3 sequence (DNA): TGTGCCAGCAACCGACAGGGAAATGAAGGCTACACCTTC.

V is TRBV19 and J is TRBJ1-1; the D gene is possibly TRBD1 (6 bases). This CDR3 comprises 16 residues. V was trimmed by 5 bases and J by 5 bases, leaving 21 bases between them. In germline, CDR1 is LNHDA, CDR2 SQIVND (reference sequence). The CDR3: CASSPGTPKRRTEAFF. As DNA, the CDR3 is TGTGCCAGTAGTCCCGGGACACCTAAACGGAGGACTGAAGCTTTCTTT. The whole variable domain, remainder taken from reference TRBV19 and TRBJ1-1, is DGGITQSPKYLFRKEGQNVTLSCEQNLNHDAMYWYRQDPGQGLRLIYYSQIVNDFQKGDIAEGYSVSREKKESFPLTVTSAQKNPTAFYLCASSPGTPKRRTEAFFGQGTRLTVV.

This chain connects TRBV9 to TRBJ1-2; the D gene is possibly TRBD1 (6 bases). V dropped 4 bases and J dropped 2 bases, with 15 bases sitting between them. The CDR3 is 15 residues long. Germline V gene data show CDR1 as SGDLS and CDR2 as YYNGEE. CDR3 sequence reads: CASSHNHRENYGYTF. Written as DNA, the CDR3 is TGTGCCAGCAGCCATAACCACAGGGAGAACTATGGCTACACCTTC.

The chain joins TRBV7-8 to TRBJ2-7; 11 nucleotides match TRBD1. The CDR3 is made up of 15 amino acids. CDR1 and CDR2 (germline): SGHVS, FQNEAQ. V shed 5 bases and J 3 bases; nucleotides not matched to a gene: 6. The CDR3 DNA reads as TGTGCCAGCAGCCTATCCGGGACAGGGGGCTACGAGCAGTACTTC. Encoded protein: CASSLSGTGGYEQYF.

Comment on this clone: The junction differs from germline at one of its ends, possibly a read error. The V gene is TRBV6-6, the J gene TRBJ1-4; D remains ambiguous. The CDR3 has 13 residues. CDR1 and CDR2 (germline): MNHNY, SVGAGI (reference sequence). The CDR3 sequence is CASRADPNEKLLF. The DNA of the CDR3 is TGTGCCAGCAGAGCGGATCCTAATGAAAAACTGCTTTTT.

The gene calls are TRBV18 and TRBJ1-1; unclear D gene. V was pared by 6 bases and J by 6 bases, with 11 bases between. The germline V gene has CDR1 KGHSH and CDR2 LQKENI. The CDR3 totals 12 residues. CDR3 in amino acids: CASSPPGAEAFF. The DNA of the CDR3 is TGTGCCAGCTCGCCTCCCGGGGCTGAAGCTTTCTTT.